The 12 T cell receptor beta chains listed next were all sequenced from one sample in a study of blood T cell repertoires in COVID-19. Measured with immunoSEQ multiplex PCR; TCRdb has only the in-frame clones, and not every one. The sample includes some 220,000 clones, 85% seen only once; the top ten take around 5.5%. Sequenced input: peripheral blood. These receptors originate from a man in his fifties or sixties with COVID-19, enrolled during active disease.

This clone appeared a single time. V usage is TRBV10-1 and J usage is TRBJ2-5, with D maybe TRBD1 (6 bases). The CDR3 loop spans 13 amino acids. Per the germline V gene, CDR1 is WNHNN and CDR2 is SYGVQD (reference sequence). V shed 5 bases and J shed 1 base, with 8 bases lying between them. The CDR3 region is CASSRDIQETQYF. CDR3 coding DNA: TGCGCCAGCAGTCGGGACATCCAAGAGACCCAGTACTTC.

J is TRBJ1-6 and V is TRBV6-6, with 9 bases aligning to TRBD1. The CDR3 extends over 15 amino acids. V trimming: 6 bases; J trimming: 5 bases; junction bases outside the gene matches: 5. Germline CDR1 reads MNHNY; CDR2 reads SVGAGI (reference sequence). The CDR3 loop is CASRGTGSDNSPLHF. DNA of the CDR3: TGTGCCAGCAGAGGGACAGGGTCAGATAATTCACCCCTCCACTTT.

This clone has just one count. The rearrangement joins TRBV18 to TRBJ2-1; D is unclear. The V end lost 6 bases, the J end lost 0 bases, and 12 bases lay between the germline ends. The CDR3 has 15 amino acids. Germline V gene sequence: CDR1 KGHSH, CDR2 LQKENI. CDR3 region: CASSPVGLSYNEQFF. The CDR3 DNA reads TGTGCCAGCTCGCCGGTCGGTCTCTCCTACAATGAGCAGTTCTTC. Filled out from reference TRBV18 and TRBJ2-1, the complete variable domain reads NAGVMQNPRHLVRRRGQEARLRCSPMKGHSHVYWYRQLPEEGLKFMVYLQKENIIDESGMPKERFSAEFPKEGPSILRIQQVVRGDSAAYFCASSPVGLSYNEQFFGPGTRLTVL.

This clone was found once. The chain recombines TRBV19 with TRBJ1-1, with TRBD1 identical over 7 bases. The CDR3 spans 14 residues. Per the germline V gene, CDR1 is LNHDA and CDR2 is SQIVND (reference sequence). The V segment lost 9 bases and the J segment 0 bases; nucleotides outside the gene matches: 7. The CDR3 here is CASHRTGVNTEAFF. The CDR3 bases are TGTGCCAGCCATAGGACAGGCGTGAACACTGAAGCTTTCTTT.

With respect to this clone: A junction end diverges from the germline sequence, so it may reflect a read error. The J gene is TRBJ1-5, the V gene TRBV2; D not certain. The germline V gene encodes CDR1 SNHLY and CDR2 FYNNEI. The CDR3 has 15 amino acids. The DNA for the CDR3 is TGTGCCAGCAGGGAAGGAGACAATGGAAATCAGCCCCAGCATTTT. Translating it yields CASREGDNGNQPQHF.

The chain is built from TRBV11-2 and TRBJ1-3, with 7 bases matching TRBD1. The V gene end was trimmed by 4 bases and the J gene end by 0 bases; junction bases not matched to a gene: 3. Germline-derived CDR1 and CDR2 are SGHAT and FQNNGV. The CDR3 is 15 amino acids. The DNA of the CDR3 is TGTGCCAGCAGCTGGACAGGCGACTCTGGAAACACCATATATTTT. Translated, it gives CASSWTGDSGNTIYF.

The chain links TRBV29-1 to TRBJ1-1; 9 positions agree with TRBD1. Germline V gives CDR1 SQVTM, CDR2 ANQGSEA. The CDR3 is made up of 16 amino acids. V lost 5 bases and J lost 10; bases outside the gene matches: 20. The CDR3 DNA reads TGCAGCGTTTTTAGATCCGGGACAGGGTTTTCTCTGGGAGCTTTCTTT. Translation: CSVFRSGTGFSLGAFF.

This chain joins TRBV2 and TRBJ2-2, with 10 positions matching TRBD2. The CDR3 contains 16 residues. Germline assignment: CDR1 SNHLY and CDR2 FYNNEI. V gave up 4 bases and J gave up 0 bases; unmatched junction bases: 2. The CDR3 region has the DNA TGTGCCAGCAGTGTTAGCGGGGGGCCGAACACCGGGGAGCTGTTTTTT. The encoded protein is CASSVSGGPNTGELFF.

This rearrangement joins TRBV4-3 to TRBJ1-1; D is unresolved. This CDR3 region has 13 residues. Trimming cost V 5 bases and J 5 bases, with 12 bases left between them. Germline CDR1 LGHNA, CDR2 YSLEER. CDR3 DNA sequence: TGCGCCAGCAGCTCCGGTGGGAGGACTGAAGCTTTCTTT. As protein: CASSSGGRTEAFF.

The chain recombines TRBV29-1 with TRBJ2-1; D possibly corresponds to TRBD1 (5 bases). The CDR3 spans 15 residues. V shed 2 bases and J shed 0 bases, with 11 bases lying between them. CDR1 and CDR2 (germline): SQVTM, ANQGSEA. CDR3 sequence reads: CSVELGARSYNEQFF. For the CDR3, the DNA is TGCAGCGTTGAACTTGGGGCCCGCTCCTACAATGAGCAGTTCTTC.

The sample holds one count of this clone. The chain has TRBV27 and TRBJ2-7, with 7 nucleotides matching TRBD1. V lost 8 bases, J lost 6 bases, and 10 bases stayed unmatched. This CDR3 comprises 13 residues. Per germline, CDR1 MNHEY and CDR2 SMNVEV (reference sequence). The CDR3: CASRGHRGGEQYF. The CDR3 DNA sequence: TGTGCCAGCCGAGGACACAGGGGCGGCGAGCAGTACTTC.

The gene calls are TRBV10-3 and TRBJ2-5; perhaps TRBD1 as D (5 bases). CDR1 and CDR2 from the germline V gene are ENHRY and SYGVKD. This CDR3 has 16 residues. Trimming removed 0 bases from V and 2 bases from J, with 13 bases in between. The CDR3 protein is CAISESLPRAQETQYF. The CDR3 region has the DNA TGTGCCATCAGTGAGTCGCTGCCCAGGGCGCAAGAGACCCAGTACTTC.